The T cell receptor (beta chain) described here comes from a study of cytomegalovirus exposure and HLA in healthy donors. Study outcomes and limitations: Among the most significant clusters, several appeared linked to common viral pathogens in a later analysis. Some 16,000 TCR beta sequences were associated with HLA alleles at 0.05 false discovery rate in a later analysis.

In the PCR, 60 Vbeta and 13 Jbeta primers were used. The protocol was immunoSEQ multiplex PCR, while the TCRdb copy is restricted to in-frame clones and leaves out a portion. The profile covers around 190,000 clones, with over 60% appearing a single time and 0.9% to 1.2% taken by the ten largest. This clone has more than one count but fewer than ten. The antigen is undetermined. The sequence came from a woman in her forties in good health and CMV-seronegative. Sequenced input: PBMCs.

The CDR3: CASSLSRGTGNYEQYF. The CDR3 DNA reads as TGTGCCAGCAGTTTATCGAGGGGGACAGGGAATTACGAGCAGTACTTC. The J gene is TRBJ2-7, the V gene TRBV27; 9 positions agree with TRBD1. V lost 0 bases, J lost 4 bases, and 7 bases stayed unmatched. This CDR3 is built from 16 residues. Germline-derived CDR1 and CDR2 are MNHEY and SMNVEV (reference sequence).